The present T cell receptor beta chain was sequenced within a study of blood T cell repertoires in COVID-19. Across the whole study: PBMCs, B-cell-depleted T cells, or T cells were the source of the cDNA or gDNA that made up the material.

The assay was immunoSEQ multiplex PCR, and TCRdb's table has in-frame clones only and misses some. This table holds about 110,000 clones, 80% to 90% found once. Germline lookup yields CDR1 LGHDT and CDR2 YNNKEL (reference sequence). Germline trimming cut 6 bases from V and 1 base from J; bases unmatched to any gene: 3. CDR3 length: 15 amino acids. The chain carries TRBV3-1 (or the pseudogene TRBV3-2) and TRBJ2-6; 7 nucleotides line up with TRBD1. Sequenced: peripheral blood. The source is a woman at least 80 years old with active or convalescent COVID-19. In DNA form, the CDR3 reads TGTGCCAGCAGAGTACAGGGGTCTGGGGCCAACGTCCTGACTTTC. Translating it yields CASRVQGSGANVLTF.